This T cell receptor (beta chain) derives from a study of T cells in Graves' hyperthyroidism and ophthalmopathy. A note on this clonotype: No antigen is known for it. A junction boundary mismatches the germline segment, possibly from a read error.

Points from the study as a whole: Most clonotypes expanded in the thyroid (above 0.001) were also present in blood.

Patients with ophthalmopathy all had a Clinical Activity Score of at least 3, a NOSPECS grade of at least 4 and duration under 3 months. Source material for PBMCs was more than 9.5 ml fresh peripheral blood. The CDR3 is 13 amino acids. Amplification yielded TCR beta CDR3 regions, with RNA transcripts as the source. First-round RT-PCR targeting the TCR CDR3 was performed with the HTBI primer set. One entry per CDR3 protein, called by TCRdb with MiXCR from the multiplex PCR reads. The repertoire consists of 400,000 to 550,000 distinct CDR3 sequences, with roughly 25% occurring once and the leading ten covering about 10%.

The rearrangement uses TRBV12-3 or TRBV12-4 and TRBJ1-2, with 8 bases matching TRBD1. This TCR was sampled from a young woman with Graves' ophthalmopathy. The sample taken for sequencing was blood. For the CDR3, the DNA is TGTGTCAGCACCCTAGACAGGGGTAACGGCTACACCTTC. Amino acids: CVSTLDRGNGYTF.